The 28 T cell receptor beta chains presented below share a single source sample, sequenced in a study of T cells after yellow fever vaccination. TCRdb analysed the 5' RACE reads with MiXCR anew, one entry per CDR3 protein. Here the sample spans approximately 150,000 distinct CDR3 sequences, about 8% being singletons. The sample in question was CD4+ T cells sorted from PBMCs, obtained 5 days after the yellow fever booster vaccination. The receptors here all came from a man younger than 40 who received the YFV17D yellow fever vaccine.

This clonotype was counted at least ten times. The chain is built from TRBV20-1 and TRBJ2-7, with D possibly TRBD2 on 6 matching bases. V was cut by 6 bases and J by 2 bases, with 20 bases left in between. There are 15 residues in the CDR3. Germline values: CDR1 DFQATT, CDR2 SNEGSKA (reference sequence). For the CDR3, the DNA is TGCAGTGCCCAACGGAGGAGGGCCGGCCCCTACGAGCAGTACTTC. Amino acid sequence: CSAQRRRAGPYEQYF.

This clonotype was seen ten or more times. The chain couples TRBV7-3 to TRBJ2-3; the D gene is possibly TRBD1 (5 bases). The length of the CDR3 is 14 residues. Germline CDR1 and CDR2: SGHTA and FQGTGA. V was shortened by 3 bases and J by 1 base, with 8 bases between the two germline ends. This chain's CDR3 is CASSFGAGTDTQYF. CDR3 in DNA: TGTGCCAGCAGCTTTGGGGCGGGCACAGATACGCAGTATTTT. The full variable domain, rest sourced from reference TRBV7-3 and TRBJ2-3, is GAGVSQTPSNKVTEKGKYVELRCDPISGHTALYWYRQSLGQGPEFLIYFQGTGAADDSGLPNDRFFAVRPEGSVSTLKIQRTERGDSAVYLCASSFGAGTDTQYFGPGTRLTVL.

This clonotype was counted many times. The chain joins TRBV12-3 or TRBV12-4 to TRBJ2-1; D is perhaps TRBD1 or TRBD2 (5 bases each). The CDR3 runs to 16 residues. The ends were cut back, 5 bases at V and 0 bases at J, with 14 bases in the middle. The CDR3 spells CASSPSGAGSYNEQFF. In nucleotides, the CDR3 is TGTGCCAGCAGTCCTTCCGGGGCGGGCTCCTACAATGAGCAGTTCTTC.

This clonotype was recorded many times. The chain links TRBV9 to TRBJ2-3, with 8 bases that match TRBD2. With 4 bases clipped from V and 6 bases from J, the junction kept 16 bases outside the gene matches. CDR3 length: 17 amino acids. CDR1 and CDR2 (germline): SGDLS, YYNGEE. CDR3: CASSLDRTSRPGDTQYF. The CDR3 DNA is TGTGCCAGCAGCCTCGATCGGACTAGCAGGCCGGGGGATACGCAGTATTTT.

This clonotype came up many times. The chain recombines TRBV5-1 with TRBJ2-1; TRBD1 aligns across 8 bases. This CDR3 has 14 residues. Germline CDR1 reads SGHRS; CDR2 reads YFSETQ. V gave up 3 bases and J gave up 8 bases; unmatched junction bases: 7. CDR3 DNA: TGCGCCAGCAGCTCCCGGACAGGGTTGGATGAGCAGTTCTTC. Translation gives CASSSRTGLDEQFF.

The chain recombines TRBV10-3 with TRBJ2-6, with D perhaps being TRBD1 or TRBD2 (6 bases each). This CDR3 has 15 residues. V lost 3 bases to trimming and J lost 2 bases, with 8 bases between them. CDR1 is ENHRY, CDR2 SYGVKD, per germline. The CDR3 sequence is CAISDRGAGANVLTF. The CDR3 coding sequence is TGTGCCATCAGTGATAGGGGGGCTGGGGCCAACGTCCTGACTTTC.

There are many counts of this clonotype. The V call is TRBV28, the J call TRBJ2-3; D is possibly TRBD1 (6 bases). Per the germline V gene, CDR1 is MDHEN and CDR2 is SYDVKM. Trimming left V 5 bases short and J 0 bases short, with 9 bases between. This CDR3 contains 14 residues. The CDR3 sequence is CASSGQTSTDTQYF. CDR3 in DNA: TGTGCCAGCAGTGGACAGACTAGCACAGATACGCAGTATTTT. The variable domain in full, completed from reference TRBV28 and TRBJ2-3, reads DVKVTQSSRYLVKRTGEKVFLECVQDMDHENMFWYRQDPGLGLRLIYFSYDVKMKEKGDIPEGYSVSREKKERFSLILESASTNQTSMYLCASSGQTSTDTQYFGPGTRLTVL.

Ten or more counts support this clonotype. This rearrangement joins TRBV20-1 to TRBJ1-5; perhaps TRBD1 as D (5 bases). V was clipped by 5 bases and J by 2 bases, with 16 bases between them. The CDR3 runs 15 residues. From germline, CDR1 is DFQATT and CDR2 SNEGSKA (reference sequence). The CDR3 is CSAGTVPHGNQPQHF. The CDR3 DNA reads TGCAGTGCTGGGACGGTGCCCCATGGCAATCAGCCCCAGCATTTT.

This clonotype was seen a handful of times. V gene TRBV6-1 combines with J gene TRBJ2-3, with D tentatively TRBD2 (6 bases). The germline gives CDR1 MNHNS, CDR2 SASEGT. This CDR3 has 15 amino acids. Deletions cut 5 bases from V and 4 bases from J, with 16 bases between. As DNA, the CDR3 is TGTGCCAGCAGTCGCCGGGGGAGAGGGGCAGATACGCAGTATTTT. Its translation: CASSRRGRGADTQYF.

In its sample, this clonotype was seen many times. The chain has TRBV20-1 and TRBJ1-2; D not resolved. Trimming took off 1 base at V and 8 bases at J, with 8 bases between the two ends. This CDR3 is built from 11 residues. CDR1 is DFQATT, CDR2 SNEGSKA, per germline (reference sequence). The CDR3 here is CSARGGVGYTF. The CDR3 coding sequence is TGCAGTGCTAGAGGAGGAGTGGGCTACACCTTC.

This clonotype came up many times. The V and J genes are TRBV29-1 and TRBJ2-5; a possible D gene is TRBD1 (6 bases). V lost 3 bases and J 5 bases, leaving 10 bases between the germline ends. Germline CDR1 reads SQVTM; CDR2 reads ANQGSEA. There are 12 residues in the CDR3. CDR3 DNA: TGCAGCGTTGAGTGGGGGCCGGAGACCCAGTACTTC. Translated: CSVEWGPETQYF.

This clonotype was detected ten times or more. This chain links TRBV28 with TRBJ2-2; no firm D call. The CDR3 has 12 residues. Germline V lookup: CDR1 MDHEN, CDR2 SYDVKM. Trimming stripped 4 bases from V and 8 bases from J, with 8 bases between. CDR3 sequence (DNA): TGTGCCAGCAGTTCCCGCCCAGGGGAGCTGTTTTTT. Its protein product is CASSSRPGELFF.

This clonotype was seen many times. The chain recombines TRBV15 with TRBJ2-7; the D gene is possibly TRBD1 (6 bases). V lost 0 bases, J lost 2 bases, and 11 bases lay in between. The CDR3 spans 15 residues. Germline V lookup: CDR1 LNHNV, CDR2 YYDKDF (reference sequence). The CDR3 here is CATSRDPGVAYEQYF. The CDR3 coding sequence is TGTGCCACCAGCAGAGATCCAGGGGTGGCCTACGAGCAGTACTTC. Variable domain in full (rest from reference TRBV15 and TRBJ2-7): DAMVIQNPRYQVTQFGKPVTLSCSQTLNHNVMYWYQQKSSQAPKLLFHYYDKDFNNEADTPDNFQSRRPNTSFCFLDIRSPGLGDTAMYLCATSRDPGVAYEQYFGPGTRLTVT.

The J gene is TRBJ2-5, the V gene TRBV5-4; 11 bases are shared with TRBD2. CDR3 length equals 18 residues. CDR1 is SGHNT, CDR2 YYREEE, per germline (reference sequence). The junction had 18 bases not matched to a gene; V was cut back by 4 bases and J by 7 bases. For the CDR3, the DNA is TGTGCCAGCAGCGGAATGTCAGTCGCTAGCGGGAGGTTGGGGACCCAGTACTTC. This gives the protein CASSGMSVASGRLGTQYF.

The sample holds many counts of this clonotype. The CDR3 spells CASSVLVGGDYNEQFF. CDR3 nucleotides: TGTGCCAGCAGCGTTTTGGTGGGAGGGGACTACAATGAGCAGTTCTTC. This chain links TRBV9 with TRBJ2-1; TRBD2 matches 7 bases. CDR3 length equals 16 residues. Germline V lookup: CDR1 SGDLS, CDR2 YYNGEE. V trimming: 2 bases; J trimming: 3 bases; junction bases outside the gene matches: 8.

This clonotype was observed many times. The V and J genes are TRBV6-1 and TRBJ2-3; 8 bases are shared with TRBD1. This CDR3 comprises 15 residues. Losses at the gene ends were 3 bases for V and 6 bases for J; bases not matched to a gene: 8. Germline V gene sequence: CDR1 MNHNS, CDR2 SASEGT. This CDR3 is CASSEPGRGRDTQYF. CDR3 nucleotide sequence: TGTGCCAGCAGTGAGCCTGGCAGGGGGCGTGATACGCAGTATTTT.

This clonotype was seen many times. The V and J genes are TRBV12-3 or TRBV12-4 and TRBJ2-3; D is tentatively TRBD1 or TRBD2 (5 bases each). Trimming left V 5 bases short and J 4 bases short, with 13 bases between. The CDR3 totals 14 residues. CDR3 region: CASSQGTRPDTQYF. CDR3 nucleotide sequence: TGTGCCAGCAGTCAAGGGACCCGACCAGATACGCAGTATTTT.

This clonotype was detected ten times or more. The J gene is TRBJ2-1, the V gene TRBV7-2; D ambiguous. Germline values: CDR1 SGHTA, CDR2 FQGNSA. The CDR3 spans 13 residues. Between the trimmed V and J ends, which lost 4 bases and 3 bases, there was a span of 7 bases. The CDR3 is CASSSDVYNEQFF. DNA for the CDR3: TGTGCCAGCAGCTCCGACGTCTACAATGAGCAGTTCTTC. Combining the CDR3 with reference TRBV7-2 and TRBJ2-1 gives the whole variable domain GAGVSQSPSNKVTEKGKDVELRCDPISGHTALYWYRQSLGQGLEFLIYFQGNSAPDKSGLPSDRFSAERTGGSVSTLTIQRTQQEDSAVYLCASSSDVYNEQFFGPGTRLTVL.

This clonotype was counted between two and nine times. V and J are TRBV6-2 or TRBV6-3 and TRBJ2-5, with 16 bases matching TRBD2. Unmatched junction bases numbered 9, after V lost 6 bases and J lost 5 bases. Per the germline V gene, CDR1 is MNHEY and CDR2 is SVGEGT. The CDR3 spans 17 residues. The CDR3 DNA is TGTGCCAGCAGCACCGGGACTAGCGGGAGGGCCGTGGAGACCCAGTACTTC. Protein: CASSTGTSGRAVETQYF.

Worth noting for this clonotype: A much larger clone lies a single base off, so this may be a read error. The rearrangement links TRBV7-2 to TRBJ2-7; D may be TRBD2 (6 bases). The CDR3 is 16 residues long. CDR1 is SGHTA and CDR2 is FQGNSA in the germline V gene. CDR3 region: CASILVGGSGSYEQYF. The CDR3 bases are TGTGCCAGCATCTTAGTTGGTGGGAGCGGGTCCTACGAGCAGTACTTC.

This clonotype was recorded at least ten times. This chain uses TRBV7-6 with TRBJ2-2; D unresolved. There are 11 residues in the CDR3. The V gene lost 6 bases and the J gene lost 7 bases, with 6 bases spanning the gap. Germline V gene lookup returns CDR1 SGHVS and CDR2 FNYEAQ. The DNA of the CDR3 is TGTGCCAGCAGAGATATCGGGGAGCTGTTTTTT. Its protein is CASRDIGELFF.

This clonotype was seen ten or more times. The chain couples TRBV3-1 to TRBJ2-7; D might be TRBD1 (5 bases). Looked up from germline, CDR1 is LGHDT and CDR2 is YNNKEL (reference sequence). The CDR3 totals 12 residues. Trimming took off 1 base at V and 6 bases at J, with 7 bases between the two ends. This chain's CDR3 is CASSQAGIEQYF. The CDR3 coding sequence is TGTGCCAGCAGCCAAGCAGGGATCGAGCAGTACTTC.

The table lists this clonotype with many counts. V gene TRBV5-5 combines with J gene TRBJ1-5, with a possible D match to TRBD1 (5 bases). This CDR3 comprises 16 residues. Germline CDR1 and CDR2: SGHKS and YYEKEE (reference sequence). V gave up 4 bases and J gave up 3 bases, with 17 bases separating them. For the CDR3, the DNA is TGTGCCAGCAGCCGGGCCGGGACGGATTTCAATCAGCCCCAGCATTTT. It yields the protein CASSRAGTDFNQPQHF.

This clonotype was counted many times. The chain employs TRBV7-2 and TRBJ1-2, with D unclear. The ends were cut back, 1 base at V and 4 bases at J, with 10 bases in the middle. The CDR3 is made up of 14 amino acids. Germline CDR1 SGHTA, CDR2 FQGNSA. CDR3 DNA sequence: TGTGCCAGCAGCTTAGTCGCAGAACTCTATGGCTACACCTTC. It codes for CASSLVAELYGYTF.

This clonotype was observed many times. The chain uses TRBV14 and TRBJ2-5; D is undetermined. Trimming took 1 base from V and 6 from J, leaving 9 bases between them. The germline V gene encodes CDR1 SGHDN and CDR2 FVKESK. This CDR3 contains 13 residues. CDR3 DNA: TGTGCCAGCAGCCAAGGGCCAAAGAAGACCCAGTACTTC. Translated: CASSQGPKKTQYF.

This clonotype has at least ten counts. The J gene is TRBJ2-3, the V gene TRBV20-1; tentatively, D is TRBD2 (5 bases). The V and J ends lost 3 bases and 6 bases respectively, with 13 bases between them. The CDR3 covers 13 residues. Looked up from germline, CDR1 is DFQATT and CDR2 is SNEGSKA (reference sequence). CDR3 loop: CSARSRELDTQYF. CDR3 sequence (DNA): TGCAGTGCTAGGTCGAGGGAGTTGGATACGCAGTATTTT.

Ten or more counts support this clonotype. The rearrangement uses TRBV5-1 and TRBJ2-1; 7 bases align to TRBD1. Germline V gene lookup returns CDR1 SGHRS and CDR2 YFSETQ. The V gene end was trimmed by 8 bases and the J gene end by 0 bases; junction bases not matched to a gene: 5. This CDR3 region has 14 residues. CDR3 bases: TGCGCCAGTATCCGGGACAGCTCCTACAATGAGCAGTTCTTC. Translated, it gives CASIRDSSYNEQFF.

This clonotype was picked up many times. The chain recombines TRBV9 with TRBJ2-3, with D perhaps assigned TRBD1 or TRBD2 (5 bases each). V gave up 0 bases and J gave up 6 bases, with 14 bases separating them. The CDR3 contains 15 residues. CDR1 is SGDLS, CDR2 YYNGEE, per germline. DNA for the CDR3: TGTGCCAGCAGCGTAGCCGGGACGGCAAAGGATACGCAGTATTTT. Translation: CASSVAGTAKDTQYF.